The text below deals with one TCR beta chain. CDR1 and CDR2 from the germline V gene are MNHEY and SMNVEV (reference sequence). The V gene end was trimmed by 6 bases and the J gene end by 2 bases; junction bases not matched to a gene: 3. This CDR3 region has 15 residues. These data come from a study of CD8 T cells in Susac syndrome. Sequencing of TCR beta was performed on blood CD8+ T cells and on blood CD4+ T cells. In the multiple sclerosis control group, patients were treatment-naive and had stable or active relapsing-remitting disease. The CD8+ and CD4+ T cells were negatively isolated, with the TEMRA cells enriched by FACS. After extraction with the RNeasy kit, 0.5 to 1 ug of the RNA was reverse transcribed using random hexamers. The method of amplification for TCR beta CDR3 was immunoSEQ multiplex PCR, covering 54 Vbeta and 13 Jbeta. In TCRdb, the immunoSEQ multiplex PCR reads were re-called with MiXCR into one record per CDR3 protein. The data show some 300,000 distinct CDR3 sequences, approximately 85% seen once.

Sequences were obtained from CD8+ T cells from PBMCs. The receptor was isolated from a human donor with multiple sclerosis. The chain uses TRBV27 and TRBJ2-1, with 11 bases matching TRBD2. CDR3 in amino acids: CASSVAGGAYNEQFF. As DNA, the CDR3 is TGTGCCAGCAGCGTAGCGGGAGGGGCCTACAATGAGCAGTTCTTC.